This T cell receptor beta chain was sequenced during a study of cytomegalovirus exposure and HLA in healthy donors. Findings and caveats of the study: Around 160 TCR beta chains were listed as cytomegalovirus-associated.

The germline CDR1 and CDR2 sequences are SGHDN and FVKESK. The V gene lost 1 base and the J gene lost 7 bases, with 10 bases spanning the gap. The CDR3 consists of 13 residues. PCR used 60 Vbeta primers and 13 Jbeta primers. Method: immunoSEQ multiplex PCR; TCRdb's copy keeps in-frame clones and lacks some. The repertoire holds hundreds of thousands of clones, with around four fifths as singletons. To note about this clone: Its specificity is not known.

The origin of this receptor is a woman aged 40 to 50 in good health and CMV-seronegative. The V call is TRBV14, the J call TRBJ1-1; tentatively, D is TRBD1 (6 bases). The sequencing sample was made of PBMCs. CDR3 DNA: TGTGCCAGCAGCCAAGTCGGGGACAATGAAGCTTTCTTT. Encoded protein: CASSQVGDNEAFF. The whole variable domain, filled in from reference TRBV14 and TRBJ1-1, reads EAGVTQFPSHSVIEKGQTVTLRCDPISGHDNLYWYRRVMGKEIKFLLHFVKESKQDESGMPNNRFLAERTGGTYSTLKVQPAELEDSGVYFCASSQVGDNEAFFGQGTRLTVV.